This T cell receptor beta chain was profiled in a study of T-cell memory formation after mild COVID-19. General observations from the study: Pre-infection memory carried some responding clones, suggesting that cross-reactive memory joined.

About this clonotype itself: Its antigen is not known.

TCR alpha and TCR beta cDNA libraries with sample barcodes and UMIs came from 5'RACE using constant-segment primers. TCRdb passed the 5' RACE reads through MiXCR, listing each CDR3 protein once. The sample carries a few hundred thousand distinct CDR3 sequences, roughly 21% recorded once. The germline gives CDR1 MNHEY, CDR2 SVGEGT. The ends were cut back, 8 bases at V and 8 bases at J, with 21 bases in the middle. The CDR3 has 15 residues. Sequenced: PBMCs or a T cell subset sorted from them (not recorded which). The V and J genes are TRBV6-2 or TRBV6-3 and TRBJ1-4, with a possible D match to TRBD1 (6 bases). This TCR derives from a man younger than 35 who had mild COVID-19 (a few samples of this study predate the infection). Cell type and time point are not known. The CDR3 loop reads CASRVSRGLSEKLFF. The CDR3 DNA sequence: TGTGCCAGCCGAGTTTCCAGGGGATTAAGCGAAAAACTGTTTTTT.